Listed here are 13 T cell receptor beta chains from one sample, sequenced in a study of T-cell reconstitution after alpha-beta-depleted transplantation in children. Using unique molecular identifiers, the investigators prepared the TCRbeta library. TCRdb re-called the PCR reads with MiXCR, one entry per CDR3 protein. Of about 400,000 distinct CDR3 sequences in the sample, around 15% are singletons; the top ten hold approximately 29%. Source: PBMCs, mostly from graft donor cells, taken 360 days after TCRalphabeta/CD19-depleted stem cell transplant. The receptors were sampled from a boy less than two years old who had a stem cell transplant for Wiskott-Aldrich syndrome, so the T cells may come from the graft donor.

Ten or more counts support this clonotype. The chain couples TRBV5-1 to TRBJ2-3; TRBD1 matches at 7 bases. Germline V gives CDR1 SGHRS, CDR2 YFSETQ. The V and J ends lost 1 base and 0 bases, in that order; junction bases with no gene match: 2. This CDR3 spans 15 amino acids. The CDR3 coding sequence is TGCGCCAGCAGCTTGAACAGGGGAAGCACAGATACGCAGTATTTT. As protein: CASSLNRGSTDTQYF.

The J gene is TRBJ2-7, the V gene TRBV19; 9 positions agree with TRBD2. The length of the CDR3 is 15 residues. V was pared by 3 bases and J by 2 bases, with 5 bases of the junction left unmatched. CDR1 is LNHDA, CDR2 SQIVND, per germline (reference sequence). The chain's CDR3 is CASSIVAGVTYEQYF. CDR3 in DNA: TGTGCCAGTAGTATTGTAGCGGGAGTAACCTACGAGCAGTACTTC.

This clonotype was counted between two and nine times. The chain couples TRBV5-6 to TRBJ2-1; D remains unclear. The length of the CDR3 is 15 residues. V lost 6 bases and J 6 bases, leaving 19 bases between the germline ends. CDR1 SGHDT and CDR2 YYEEEE come from the germline V gene. CDR3 in DNA: TGTGCCAGCATTCCTGCGGCCTACACTACCAATGAGCAGTTCTTC. Translated: CASIPAAYTTNEQFF.

This clonotype was observed a few times. The rearrangement uses TRBV29-1 and TRBJ2-3, with 7 bases lining up with TRBD1. Germline CDR1 is SQVTM and CDR2 is ANQGSEA. Losses at the gene ends were 4 bases for V and 4 bases for J; bases not matched to a gene: 2. The CDR3 covers 12 residues. CDR3 DNA: TGCAGCGTTGTAACAGGGGCAGATACGCAGTATTTT. Translated, it gives CSVVTGADTQYF.

This clonotype occurred a few times. The V gene is TRBV12-3 or TRBV12-4, the J gene TRBJ1-2, with 7 bases aligning to TRBD1. The ends lost 3 bases at V and 2 bases at J; junction bases unmatched: 6. There are 15 residues in the CDR3. The DNA for the CDR3 is TGTGCCAGCAGTTTCCCCGGGACAGTAAACTATGGCTACACCTTC. Translating gives CASSFPGTVNYGYTF.

The gene calls are TRBV10-3 and TRBJ2-5; 15 nucleotides match TRBD2. Germline CDR1 ENHRY, CDR2 SYGVKD. CDR3 size: 16 residues. J gave up 2 bases and V 4 bases, and 2 bases lay outside the gene matches. The CDR3 is CAISVGTSGGQETQYF. CDR3 coding DNA: TGTGCCATCAGTGTAGGGACTAGCGGGGGGCAAGAGACCCAGTACTTC.

This clonotype was seen a few times. CDR3 in DNA: TGTGCCAGCAGCCTGCAGTGGGATCAGCCCCAGCATTTT. This sequence encodes CASSLQWDQPQHF. The genes are TRBV3-1 and TRBJ1-5; D ambiguous. The CDR3 covers 13 residues. Trimming left V 4 bases short and J 5 bases short, with 9 bases between. The germline V gene has CDR1 LGHDT and CDR2 YNNKEL (reference sequence).

This clonotype turned up a few times. This chain uses TRBV3-1 with TRBJ2-1; 11 nucleotides match TRBD2. The CDR3 covers 17 residues. With 4 bases clipped from V and 4 bases from J, the junction kept 9 bases outside the gene matches. Per germline, CDR1 LGHDT and CDR2 YNNKEL (reference sequence). CDR3 nucleotides: TGTGCCAGCAGCCCGCGTCTAGCGGGAGGCGGGTACAATGAGCAGTTCTTC. This gives the protein CASSPRLAGGGYNEQFF.

The sample holds a few counts of this clonotype. This chain joins TRBV12-3 or TRBV12-4 and TRBJ2-5; D is perhaps TRBD1 (5 bases). The CDR3 loop spans 17 amino acids. Trimming removed 1 base from V and 6 bases from J, with 21 bases in between. CDR3: CASSLGVFLGKGKTQYF. The CDR3 DNA reads as TGTGCCAGCAGTTTAGGGGTTTTTCTTGGGAAGGGGAAGACCCAGTACTTC.

This clonotype showed up many times. The CDR3 here is CSVGGPGELFF. The CDR3 DNA sequence: TGCAGCGTTGGGGGGCCCGGGGAGCTGTTTTTT. The chain joins TRBV29-1 to TRBJ2-2, with D possibly being TRBD1 (6 bases). The CDR3 runs to 11 residues. Trimming took off 4 bases at V and 6 bases at J, with 6 bases between the two ends. Germline CDR1 reads SQVTM; CDR2 reads ANQGSEA.

V is TRBV12-3 or TRBV12-4 and J is TRBJ1-2; no firm D call. V was shortened by 3 bases and J by 0 bases, with 11 bases between the two germline ends. The CDR3 runs to 15 residues. CDR3 DNA sequence: TGTGCCAGCAGTTTGGATCAGGCAGCTAACTATGGCTACACCTTC. Its translation: CASSLDQAANYGYTF.

The V call is TRBV2, the J call TRBJ2-5; the D gene is possibly TRBD2 (6 bases). Per the germline V gene, CDR1 is SNHLY and CDR2 is FYNNEI. V was cut by 7 bases and J by 0 bases, with 12 bases left in between. The CDR3 is 14 amino acids. The CDR3 is CASTAGQYQETQYF. CDR3 DNA: TGTGCCAGCACGGCGGGGCAGTACCAAGAGACCCAGTACTTC.

The rearrangement links TRBV27 to TRBJ2-6; D is perhaps TRBD1 (5 bases). There are 16 residues in the CDR3. Germline V gene sequence: CDR1 MNHEY, CDR2 SMNVEV (reference sequence). V dropped 2 bases and J dropped 7 bases, with 15 bases sitting between them. The DNA of the CDR3 is TGTGCCAGCAGTTTAACAGGAAAAAGATTAGCCAACGTCCTGACTTTC. Its translation: CASSLTGKRLANVLTF.